Listed below are T cell receptor beta chains from one sample, sequenced in a study of cytomegalovirus exposure and HLA in healthy donors. Sequencing was performed with immunoSEQ multiplex PCR; in TCRdb, only in-frame clones are kept and a portion is missing. The repertoire holds around 99,000 clones, with over 75% as singletons. Sequencing was performed on PBMCs. The origin of the receptors is a man aged 40-50 years in good health and CMV-seronegative. Each CDR3 is given without its conserved first and last residue.

CDR3 protein | J gene | V gene
ASSPGTGVKLF | TRBJ1-4 | TRBV27
ASLLEGGRYNEQF | TRBJ2-1 | TRBV5-1
ASSNSGTTQY | TRBJ2-3 | TRBV2
AISEGGQKEHT | TRBJ1-2 | TRBV10-3
ASSMDRGFNYGYT | TRBJ1-2 | TRBV19
ASRPQKAYNEQF | TRBJ2-1 | TRBV6-1
SAKGGVTQY | TRBJ2-3 | TRBV20-1
ASTSREGTYEQY | TRBJ2-7 | TRBV6-5
ASSVRATGTEAF | TRBJ1-1 | TRBV9
SVGTRDSRNTEAF | TRBJ1-1 | TRBV29-1
ASSARLAGELGELF | TRBJ2-2 | TRBV9
ASSLAGAGTGELF | TRBJ2-2 | TRBV7-3
ASSPFGSDTDTQY | TRBJ2-3 | TRBV18
ATSRVRSGGPDSNQPQH | TRBJ1-5 | TRBV15
ASSLEGATDTQY | TRBJ2-3 | TRBV5-1
ASSSPRTGGPPLH | TRBJ1-6 | TRBV7-2
ASSFTSVFNTGELF | TRBJ2-2 | TRBV5-6
ASSVEGRTGNTIY | TRBJ1-3 | TRBV9
ASSFPTRSDTQY | TRBJ2-3 | TRBV6-6
ASSHTGSSYEQY | TRBJ2-7 | TRBV5-1
ASSKPAGNEQF | TRBJ2-1 | TRBV25-1
SVGPGGAPANEQF | TRBJ2-1 | TRBV29-1
ASSLDLGKGGTNEKLF | TRBJ1-4 | TRBV11-2
ASSPGGGDWGTGELF | TRBJ2-2 | TRBV11-3
AWSSFGTGGTDTQY | TRBJ2-3 | TRBV30
ASSAGTGSVEQF | TRBJ2-1 | TRBV10-2
ASSLDRVSYNEQF | TRBJ2-1 | TRBV5-5
ASSVGPKNIQY | TRBJ2-4 | TRBV6-5
ASSSRDRGTYEQY | TRBJ2-7 | TRBV13
ASSLLAGSEQF | TRBJ2-1 | TRBV19
ASTPTGVYVNQPQH | TRBJ1-5 | TRBV19
ASSFSQGSHTEAF | TRBJ1-1 | TRBV13
ASSGLPNTGELF | TRBJ2-2 | TRBV6-1
ASGLLQGNYNEQF | TRBJ2-1 | TRBV5-4
SVEIGRLEQY | TRBJ2-7 | TRBV29-1
ASAPSGSNEQF | TRBJ2-1 | TRBV12-5
ASRDKAHRGEKLF | TRBJ1-4 | TRBV27
AWTGHAGRVLAEAF | TRBJ1-1 | TRBV30
AWSISWGLLEQF | TRBJ2-1 | TRBV30
SVETNGPQH | TRBJ1-5 | TRBV29-1